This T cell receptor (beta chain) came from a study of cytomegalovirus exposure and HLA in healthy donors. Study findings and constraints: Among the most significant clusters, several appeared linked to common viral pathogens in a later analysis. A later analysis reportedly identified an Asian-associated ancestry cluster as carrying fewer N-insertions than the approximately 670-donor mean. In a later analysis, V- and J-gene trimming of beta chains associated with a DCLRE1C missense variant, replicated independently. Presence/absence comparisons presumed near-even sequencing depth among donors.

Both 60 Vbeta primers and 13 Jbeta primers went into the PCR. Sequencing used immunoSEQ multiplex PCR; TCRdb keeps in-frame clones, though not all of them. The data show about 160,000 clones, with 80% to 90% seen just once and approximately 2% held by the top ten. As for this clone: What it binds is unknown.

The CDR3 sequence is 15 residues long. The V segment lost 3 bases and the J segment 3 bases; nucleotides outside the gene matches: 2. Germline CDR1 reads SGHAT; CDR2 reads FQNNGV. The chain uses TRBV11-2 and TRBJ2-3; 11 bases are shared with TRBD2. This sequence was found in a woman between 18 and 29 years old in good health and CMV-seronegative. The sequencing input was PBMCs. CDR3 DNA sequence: TGTGCCAGCAGCTTTAGCGGGGGGGCTACAGATACGCAGTATTTT. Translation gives CASSFSGGATDTQYF.